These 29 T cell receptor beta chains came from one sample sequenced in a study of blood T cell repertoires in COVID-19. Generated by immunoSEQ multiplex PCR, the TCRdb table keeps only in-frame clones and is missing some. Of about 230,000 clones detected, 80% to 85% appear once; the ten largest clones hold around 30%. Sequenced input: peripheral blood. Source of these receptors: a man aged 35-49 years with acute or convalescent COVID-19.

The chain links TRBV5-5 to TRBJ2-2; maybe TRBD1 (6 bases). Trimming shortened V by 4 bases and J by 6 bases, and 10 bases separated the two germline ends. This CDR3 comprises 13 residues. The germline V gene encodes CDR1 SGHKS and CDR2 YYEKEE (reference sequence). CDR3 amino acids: CASSATGPGELFF. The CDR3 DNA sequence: TGTGCCAGCAGCGCTACAGGGCCCGGGGAGCTGTTTTTT.

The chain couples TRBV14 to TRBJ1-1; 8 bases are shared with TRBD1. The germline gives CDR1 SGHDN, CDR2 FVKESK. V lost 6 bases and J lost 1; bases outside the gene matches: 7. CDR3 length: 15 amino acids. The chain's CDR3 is CASSQNRGGNTEAFF. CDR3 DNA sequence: TGTGCCAGCAGTCAGAACAGGGGGGGGAACACTGAAGCTTTCTTT.

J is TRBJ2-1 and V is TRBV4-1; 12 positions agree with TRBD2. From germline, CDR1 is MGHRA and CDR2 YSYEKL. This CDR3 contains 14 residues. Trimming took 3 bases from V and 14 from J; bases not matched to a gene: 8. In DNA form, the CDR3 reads TGCGCCAGCAGCCATGAGACTAGCGGGAGTCAAGAGTTCTTC. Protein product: CASSHETSGSQEFF.

CDR3 protein: CASSYPTPNTEAFF. The CDR3 DNA sequence: TGTGCCAGCAGCTACCCGACACCTAACACTGAAGCTTTCTTT. V gene TRBV7-6 combines with J gene TRBJ1-1; D is uncertain. CDR3 length equals 14 residues. V lost 4 bases, J lost 2 bases, and 11 bases lay in between. Germline CDR1 SGHVS, CDR2 FNYEAQ.

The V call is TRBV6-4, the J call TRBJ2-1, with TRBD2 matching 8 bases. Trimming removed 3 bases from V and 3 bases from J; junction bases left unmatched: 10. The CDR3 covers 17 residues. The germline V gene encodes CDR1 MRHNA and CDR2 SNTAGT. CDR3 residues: CASSDRGGGLGYNEQFF. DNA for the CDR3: TGTGCCAGCAGTGATCGGGGGGGTGGACTAGGCTACAATGAGCAGTTCTTC.

The CDR3 here is CASSSYLGNQPQHF. CDR3 coding DNA: TGTGCCAGCAGCTCCTATCTAGGCAATCAGCCCCAGCATTTT. The chain employs TRBV5-8 and TRBJ1-5; D uncertain. V was cut by 3 bases and J by 2 bases, with 9 bases left in between. Germline V CDR1 and CDR2: SGHTS, YDEGEE. CDR3 size: 14 residues.

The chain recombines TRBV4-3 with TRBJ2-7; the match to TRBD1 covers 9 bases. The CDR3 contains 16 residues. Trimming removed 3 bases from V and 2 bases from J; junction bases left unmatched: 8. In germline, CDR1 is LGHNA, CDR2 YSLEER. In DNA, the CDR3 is TGCGCCAGCAGCCAGGCCTACAGGGGGCTTACCTACGAGCAGTACTTC. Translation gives CASSQAYRGLTYEQYF.

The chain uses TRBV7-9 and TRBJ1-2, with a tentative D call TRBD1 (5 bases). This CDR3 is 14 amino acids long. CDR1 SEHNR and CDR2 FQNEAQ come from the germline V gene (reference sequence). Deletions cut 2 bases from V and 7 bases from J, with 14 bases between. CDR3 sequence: CASSLPGMVGGYTF. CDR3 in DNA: TGTGCCAGCAGCTTACCAGGGATGGTCGGTGGCTACACCTTC.

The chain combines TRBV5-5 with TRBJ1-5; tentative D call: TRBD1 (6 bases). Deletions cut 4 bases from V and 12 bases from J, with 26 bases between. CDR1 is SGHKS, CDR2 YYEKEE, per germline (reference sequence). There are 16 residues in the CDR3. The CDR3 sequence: CASSARQDSKGGLQHF. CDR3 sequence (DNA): TGTGCCAGCAGCGCTCGACAGGACAGCAAGGGTGGTCTCCAGCATTTT.

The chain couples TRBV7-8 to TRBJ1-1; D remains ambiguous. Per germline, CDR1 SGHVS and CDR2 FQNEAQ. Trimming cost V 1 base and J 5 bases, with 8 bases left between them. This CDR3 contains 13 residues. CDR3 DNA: TGTGCCAGCAGCTTAGAGGGCGGGACTGAAGCTTTCTTT. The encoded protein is CASSLEGGTEAFF.

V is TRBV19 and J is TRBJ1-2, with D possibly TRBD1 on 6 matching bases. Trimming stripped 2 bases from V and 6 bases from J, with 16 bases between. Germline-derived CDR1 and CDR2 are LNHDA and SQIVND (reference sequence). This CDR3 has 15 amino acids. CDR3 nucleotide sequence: TGTGCCAGTAGTATAACGGTTCAGGGGATGAATGGCTACACCTTC. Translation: CASSITVQGMNGYTF.

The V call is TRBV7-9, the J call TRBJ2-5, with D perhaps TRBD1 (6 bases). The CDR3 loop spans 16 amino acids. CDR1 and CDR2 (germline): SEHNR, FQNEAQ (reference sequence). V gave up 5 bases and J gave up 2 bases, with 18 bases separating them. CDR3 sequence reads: CASSPRMGHQQETQYF. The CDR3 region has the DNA TGTGCCAGCAGCCCCCGAATGGGACACCAACAAGAGACCCAGTACTTC.

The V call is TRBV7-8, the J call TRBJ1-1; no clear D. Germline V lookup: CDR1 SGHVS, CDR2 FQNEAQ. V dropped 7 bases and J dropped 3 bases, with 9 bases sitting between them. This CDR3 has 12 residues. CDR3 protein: CASTPGDTEAFF. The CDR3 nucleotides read TGTGCCAGCACCCCCGGGGACACTGAAGCTTTCTTT. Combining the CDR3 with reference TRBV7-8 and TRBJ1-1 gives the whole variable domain GAGVSQSPRYKVAKRGQDVALRCDPISGHVSLFWYQQALGQGPEFLTYFQNEAQLDKSGLPSDRFFAERPEGSVSTLKIQRTQQEDSAVYLCASTPGDTEAFFGQGTRLTVV.

The CDR3 loop reads CASSPSLGTGKSETQYF. The CDR3 DNA is TGTGCCAGCAGCCCCTCTTTGGGGACAGGGAAGTCGGAGACCCAGTACTTC. V usage is TRBV5-5 and J usage is TRBJ2-5, with 9 bases that match TRBD1. Trimming at V came to 4 bases and at J to 5 bases, leaving 15 bases not matched to a gene. Germline CDR1 reads SGHKS; CDR2 reads YYEKEE (reference sequence). This CDR3 region has 17 residues.

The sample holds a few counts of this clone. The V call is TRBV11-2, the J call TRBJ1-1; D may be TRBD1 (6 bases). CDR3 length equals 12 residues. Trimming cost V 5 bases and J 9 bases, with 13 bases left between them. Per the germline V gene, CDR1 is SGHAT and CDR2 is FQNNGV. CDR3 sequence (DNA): TGTGCCAGCAGCCATCGACAGGCCCAAGCTTTCTTT. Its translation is CASSHRQAQAFF.

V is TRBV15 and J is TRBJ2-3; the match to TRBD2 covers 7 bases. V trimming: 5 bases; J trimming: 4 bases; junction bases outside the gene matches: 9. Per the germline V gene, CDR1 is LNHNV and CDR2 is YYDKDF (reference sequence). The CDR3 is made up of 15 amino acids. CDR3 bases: TGTGCCACCAGCGATAGGACTAGAGGGGCAGATACGCAGTATTTT. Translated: CATSDRTRGADTQYF. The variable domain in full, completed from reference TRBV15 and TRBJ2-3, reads DAMVIQNPRYQVTQFGKPVTLSCSQTLNHNVMYWYQQKSSQAPKLLFHYYDKDFNNEADTPDNFQSRRPNTSFCFLDIRSPGLGDTAMYLCATSDRTRGADTQYFGPGTRLTVL.

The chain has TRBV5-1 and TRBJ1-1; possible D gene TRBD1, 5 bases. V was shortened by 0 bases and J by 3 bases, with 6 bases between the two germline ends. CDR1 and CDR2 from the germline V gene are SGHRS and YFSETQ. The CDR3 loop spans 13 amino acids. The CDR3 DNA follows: TGCGCCAGCAGCTTGGCCAGGGACACTGAAGCTTTCTTT. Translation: CASSLARDTEAFF.

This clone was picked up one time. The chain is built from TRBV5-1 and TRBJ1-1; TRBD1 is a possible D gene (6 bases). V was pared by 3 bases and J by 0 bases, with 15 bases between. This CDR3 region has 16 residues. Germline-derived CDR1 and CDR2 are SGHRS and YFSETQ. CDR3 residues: CASSSPPGHLNTEAFF. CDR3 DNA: TGCGCCAGCAGCTCACCTCCGGGACACCTGAACACTGAAGCTTTCTTT.

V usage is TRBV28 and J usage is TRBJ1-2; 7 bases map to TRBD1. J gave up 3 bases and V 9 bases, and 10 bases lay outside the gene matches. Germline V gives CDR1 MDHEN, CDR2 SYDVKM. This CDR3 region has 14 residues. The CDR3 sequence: CASLNDRDHYGYTF. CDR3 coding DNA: TGTGCCAGTCTCAATGACAGGGATCACTATGGCTACACCTTC.

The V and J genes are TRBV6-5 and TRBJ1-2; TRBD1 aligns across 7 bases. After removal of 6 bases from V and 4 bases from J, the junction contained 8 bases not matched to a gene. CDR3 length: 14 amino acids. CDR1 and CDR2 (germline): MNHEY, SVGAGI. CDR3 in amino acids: CASRAPGQTYGYTF. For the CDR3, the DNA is TGTGCCAGCAGGGCCCCGGGACAGACCTATGGCTACACCTTC.

The CDR3 reads CASSLSWDRGSAYF. The CDR3 region has the DNA TGTGCCAGCAGCTTGTCCTGGGACAGGGGATCGGCCTACTTC. V gene TRBV5-4 combines with J gene TRBJ2-5; TRBD1 matches at 10 bases. In germline, CDR1 is SGHNT, CDR2 YYREEE (reference sequence). Trimming removed 1 base from V and 14 bases from J; junction bases left unmatched: 11. This CDR3 comprises 14 residues.

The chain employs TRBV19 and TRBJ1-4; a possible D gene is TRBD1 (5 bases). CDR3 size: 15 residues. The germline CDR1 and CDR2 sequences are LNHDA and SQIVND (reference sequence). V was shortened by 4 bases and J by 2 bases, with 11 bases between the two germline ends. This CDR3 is CASSNLGGTNEKLFF. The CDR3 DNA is TGTGCCAGTAGTAACTTGGGGGGTACTAATGAAAAACTGTTTTTT.

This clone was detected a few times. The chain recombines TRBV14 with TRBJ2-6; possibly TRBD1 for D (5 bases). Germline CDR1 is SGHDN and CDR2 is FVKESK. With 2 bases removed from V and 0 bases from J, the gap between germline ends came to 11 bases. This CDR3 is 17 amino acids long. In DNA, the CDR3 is TGTGCCAGCAGCCAACCTCAAGACAGCTCTGGGGCCAACGTCCTGACTTTC. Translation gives CASSQPQDSSGANVLTF.

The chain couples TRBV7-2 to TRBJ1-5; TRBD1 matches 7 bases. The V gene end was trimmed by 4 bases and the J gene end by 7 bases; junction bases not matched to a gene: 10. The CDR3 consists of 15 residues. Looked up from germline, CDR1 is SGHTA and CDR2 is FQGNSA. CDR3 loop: CASSSDQGDGQPQHF. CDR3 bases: TGTGCCAGCAGCTCGGACCAGGGGGACGGACAGCCCCAGCATTTT. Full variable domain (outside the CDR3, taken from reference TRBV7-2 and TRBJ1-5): GAGVSQSPSNKVTEKGKDVELRCDPISGHTALYWYRQSLGQGLEFLIYFQGNSAPDKSGLPSDRFSAERTGGSVSTLTIQRTQQEDSAVYLCASSSDQGDGQPQHFGDGTRLSIL.

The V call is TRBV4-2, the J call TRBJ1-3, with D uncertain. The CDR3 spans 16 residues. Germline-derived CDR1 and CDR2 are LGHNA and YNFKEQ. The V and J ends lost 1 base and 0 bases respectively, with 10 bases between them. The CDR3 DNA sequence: TGTGCCAGCAGCCAAGCGCAGGCCAACTCTGGAAACACCATATATTTT. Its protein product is CASSQAQANSGNTIYF.

CDR3 nucleotide sequence: TGTGCCAGCAGCCGACTAGCGGGAACGAACGAGCAGTACTTC. It codes for CASSRLAGTNEQYF. This chain joins TRBV7-8 and TRBJ2-7; 11 bases agree with TRBD2. The CDR3 loop spans 14 amino acids. Trimming took 5 bases from V and 5 from J; bases not matched to a gene: 5. The germline gives CDR1 SGHVS, CDR2 FQNEAQ.

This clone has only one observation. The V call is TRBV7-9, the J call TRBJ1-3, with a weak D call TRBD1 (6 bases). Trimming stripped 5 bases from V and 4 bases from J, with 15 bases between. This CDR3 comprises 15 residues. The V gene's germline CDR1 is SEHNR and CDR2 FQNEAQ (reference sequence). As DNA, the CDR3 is TGTGCCAGCAGCCCCCGAGGGGGAAGCGGAAACACCATATATTTT. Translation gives CASSPRGGSGNTIYF.

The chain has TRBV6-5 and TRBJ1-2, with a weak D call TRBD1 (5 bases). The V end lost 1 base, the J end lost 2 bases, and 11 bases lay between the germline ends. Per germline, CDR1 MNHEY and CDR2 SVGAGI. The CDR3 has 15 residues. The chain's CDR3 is CASSYYRGNNYGYTF. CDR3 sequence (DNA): TGTGCCAGCAGTTACTATCGGGGGAACAACTATGGCTACACCTTC.

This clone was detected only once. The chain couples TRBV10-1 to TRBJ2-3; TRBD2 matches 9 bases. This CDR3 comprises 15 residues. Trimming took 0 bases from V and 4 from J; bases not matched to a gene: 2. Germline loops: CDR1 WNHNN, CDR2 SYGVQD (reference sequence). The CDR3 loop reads CASSESAGGSDTQYF. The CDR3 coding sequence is TGCGCCAGCAGTGAGTCCGCGGGAGGGTCAGATACGCAGTATTTT.